The 15 T cell receptor beta chains below were found in one sample sequenced in a study of CD8+CD57+ T cells in acquired aplastic anemia. TCR beta VDJ and CDR3 were profiled, and genomic DNA was the template. One entry per CDR3 protein results from TCRdb running MiXCR on the reads. The sample lists about 210,000 distinct CDR3 sequences, around 60% occurring once. The sequenced sample consisted of sorted CD4+, CD8+, or CD8+CD57+ T cells (not recorded which) from PBMCs. The source is a human donor in good health.

The chain employs TRBV5-1 and TRBJ1-1, with D perhaps TRBD1 (5 bases). Germline loops: CDR1 SGHRS, CDR2 YFSETQ. V was shortened by 7 bases and J by 4 bases, with 14 bases between the two germline ends. The CDR3 totals 13 residues. The CDR3 DNA reads TGCGCCAGCTGCGTAGGGAGGGGCACTGAAGCTTTCTTT. Its translation: CASCVGRGTEAFF.

The V gene is TRBV2, the J gene TRBJ2-1; maybe TRBD1 (5 bases). Germline V gives CDR1 SNHLY, CDR2 FYNNEI. The CDR3 is made up of 15 amino acids. Trimming left V 6 bases short and J 2 bases short, with 14 bases between. The CDR3 DNA sequence: TGTGCCAGCAGGCGTATCGCCAGGGCCTACAATGAGCAGTTCTTC. This translates into CASRRIARAYNEQFF.

This clonotype was seen at least ten times. J is TRBJ2-3 and V is TRBV24-1; D possibly corresponds to TRBD2 (6 bases). In germline, CDR1 is KGHDR, CDR2 SFDVKD. The CDR3 has 14 amino acids. V was clipped by 9 bases and J by 2 bases, with 14 bases between them. The CDR3 here is CATPRRVITDTQYF. CDR3 nucleotide sequence: TGTGCCACCCCAAGGAGGGTCATCACAGATACGCAGTATTTT.

The rearrangement links TRBV15 to TRBJ2-1, with unresolved D. Germline V gene lookup returns CDR1 LNHNV and CDR2 YYDKDF (reference sequence). The CDR3 is made up of 15 amino acids. Trimming removed 0 bases at V and 3 bases at J, with 9 bases between. The DNA of the CDR3 is TGTGCCACCAGCAGAGATTTGGGTATCTACAATGAGCAGTTCTTC. Its translation: CATSRDLGIYNEQFF. The full variable domain, completed using reference TRBV15 and TRBJ2-1, is DAMVIQNPRYQVTQFGKPVTLSCSQTLNHNVMYWYQQKSSQAPKLLFHYYDKDFNNEADTPDNFQSRRPNTSFCFLDIRSPGLGDTAMYLCATSRDLGIYNEQFFGPGTRLTVL.

This clonotype was observed a single time. The chain uses TRBV7-9 and TRBJ1-3, with D unclear. The germline V gene encodes CDR1 SEHNR and CDR2 FQNEAQ (reference sequence). This CDR3 spans 14 amino acids. V lost 5 bases and J lost 0, with 8 bases in between. CDR3 protein: CASSLLSSGNTIYF. DNA for the CDR3: TGTGCCAGCAGCCTGCTGAGCTCTGGAAACACCATATATTTT.

The chain employs TRBV19 and TRBJ2-7; 11 nucleotides agree with TRBD2. Germline trimming cut 5 bases from V and 4 bases from J; bases unmatched to any gene: 4. The CDR3 spans 14 residues. From germline, CDR1 is LNHDA and CDR2 SQIVND (reference sequence). The CDR3 coding sequence is TGTGCCAGTAGTGGACTAGCGGGTCGTTACGAGCAGTACTTC. Protein: CASSGLAGRYEQYF. Combining the CDR3 with reference TRBV19 and TRBJ2-7 gives the whole variable domain DGGITQSPKYLFRKEGQNVTLSCEQNLNHDAMYWYRQDPGQGLRLIYYSQIVNDFQKGDIAEGYSVSREKKESFPLTVTSAQKNPTAFYLCASSGLAGRYEQYFGPGTRLTVT.

This clonotype was counted only a few times. Possible read error: a much larger clone is one base away. The rearrangement joins TRBV20-1 to TRBJ2-3, with D possibly TRBD2 on 6 matching bases. Germline CDR1 is DFQATT and CDR2 is SNEGSKA (reference sequence). This CDR3 has 15 amino acids. V gave up 1 base and J gave up 8 bases, with 19 bases separating them. The CDR3 nucleotides read TGCAGTGCTAGAGGACCAGAGCGGGTGTTGGGTACGCAGTATTTT. Translation gives CSARGPERVLGTQYF.

In DNA form, the CDR3 reads TGTGCCAGCAGCTCATCCGGGAGCGGGGGCCAAGAGACCCAGTACTTC. This sequence encodes CASSSSGSGGQETQYF. The chain links TRBV13 to TRBJ2-5; 8 bases map to TRBD2. This CDR3 spans 16 amino acids. With V trimmed by 4 bases and J by 1 base, 8 bases remained unmatched. Germline CDR1 and CDR2: PRHDT and FYEKMQ (reference sequence).

As to this clonotype: The junction departs from the called germline gene at one end, perhaps through a read error. This sequence joins TRBV9 and TRBJ2-7; the D gene is possibly TRBD2 (7 bases). Germline CDR1 reads SGDLS; CDR2 reads YYNGEE. The CDR3 spans 13 residues. The CDR3 spells CAGSVGGVDEQYF. In DNA, the CDR3 is TGTGCCGGCAGCGTAGGGGGGGTCGACGAGCAGTACTTC.

The rearrangement joins TRBV6-2 or TRBV6-3 to TRBJ2-3, with 16 bases that match TRBD2. The V gene end was trimmed by 7 bases and the J gene end by 5 bases; junction bases not matched to a gene: 9. The CDR3 is 17 residues long. The V gene's germline CDR1 is MNHEY and CDR2 SVGEGT. The CDR3 loop is CASNLGLAGGAGDTQYF. The CDR3 nucleotides are TGTGCCAGCAACTTGGGACTAGCGGGAGGGGCCGGAGATACGCAGTATTTT.

This rearrangement joins TRBV4-3 to TRBJ2-3; 7 nucleotides line up with TRBD1. The V gene end was trimmed by 3 bases and the J gene end by 0 bases; junction bases not matched to a gene: 6. Per the germline V gene, CDR1 is LGHNA and CDR2 is YSLEER. The CDR3 sequence is 16 residues long. As DNA, the CDR3 is TGCGCCAGCAGCCATAAAGGGGGCATTAGCACAGATACGCAGTATTTT. Encoded protein: CASSHKGGISTDTQYF.

This clonotype was observed many times. V usage is TRBV2 and J usage is TRBJ1-1; D possibly corresponds to TRBD1 (5 bases). With 7 bases removed from V and 5 bases from J, the gap between germline ends came to 11 bases. Germline assignment: CDR1 SNHLY and CDR2 FYNNEI. The CDR3 has 12 amino acids. The CDR3 spells CASIGAGTEAFF. DNA of the CDR3: TGTGCCAGCATAGGGGCGGGAACTGAAGCTTTCTTT.

This chain joins TRBV29-1 and TRBJ2-7; 7 nucleotides agree with TRBD1. This CDR3 is 14 amino acids long. Per germline, CDR1 SQVTM and CDR2 ANQGSEA. CDR3 region: CSAVGTADSYEQYF. In nucleotides, the CDR3 is TGCAGTGCTGTAGGGACAGCGGACAGCTACGAGCAGTACTTC.

As for this clonotype: At one of its ends the junction is not consistent with the germline gene, which may arise from a read error. The chain is built from TRBV5-1 and TRBJ2-3, with 7 bases fitting TRBD1. Germline V lookup: CDR1 SGHRS, CDR2 YFSETQ. CDR3 length: 15 amino acids. In DNA form, the CDR3 reads TGTGCCAGCAGCTCGCTGGGACAGAACACAGATACGCAGTATTTT. Encoded protein: CASSSLGQNTDTQYF.

This clonotype was recorded at least ten times. The chain employs TRBV20-1 and TRBJ2-7; 10 nucleotides align to TRBD2. Germline values: CDR1 DFQATT, CDR2 SNEGSKA (reference sequence). J was trimmed by 5 bases and V by 3 bases; bases with no gene match: 7. The CDR3 has 14 residues. CDR3 amino acids: CSARGLAGVNEQYF. The CDR3 DNA sequence: TGCAGTGCTAGGGGGCTAGCGGGAGTCAACGAGCAGTACTTC.